What follows are 27 T cell receptor beta chains derived from one specimen sequenced in a study of OX40 agonist ivuxolimab in advanced cancers. Generated by immunoSEQ multiplex PCR, the TCRdb table keeps only in-frame clones and is missing some. Of around 67,000 clones listed, roughly nine tenths are singletons. The sequenced sample was CD4+ or CD8+ T cells sorted from blood, obtained in a trial of the OX40 agonist ivuxolimab. The receptors shown here come from an adult with an advanced solid tumor such as melanoma, head and neck, liver or kidney cancer.

The rearrangement joins TRBV4-2 to TRBJ1-4; D uncertain. Trimming took off 2 bases at V and 4 bases at J, with 14 bases between the two ends. This CDR3 is 16 amino acids long. The germline gives CDR1 LGHNA, CDR2 YNFKEQ. The CDR3: CASSQSMRARNEKLFF. CDR3 in DNA: TGTGCCAGCAGCCAAAGTATGAGGGCTCGTAATGAAAAACTGTTTTTT.

This clone was counted a few times. This sequence joins TRBV12-5 and TRBJ2-5; D possibly uses TRBD1 or TRBD2 (5 bases each). Germline V lookup: CDR1 LGHNT, CDR2 FRNRAP. V lost 3 bases to trimming and J lost 7 bases, with 15 bases between them. The CDR3 covers 14 residues. CDR3 in DNA: TGTGCTAGTGGTTTTAAAGGGACCGAGGGGACCCAGTACTTC. Residues: CASGFKGTEGTQYF.

J is TRBJ2-1 and V is TRBV27, with D hard to call. V was pared by 5 bases and J by 12 bases, with 20 bases between. The CDR3 spans 14 residues. Germline values: CDR1 MNHEY, CDR2 SMNVEV (reference sequence). This chain's CDR3 is CASSLNNQALGQFF. CDR3 DNA: TGTGCCAGCAGTCTAAACAATCAGGCCCTAGGGCAGTTCTTC.

The chain combines TRBV5-1 with TRBJ2-3; the match to TRBD2 covers 16 bases. The germline CDR1 and CDR2 sequences are SGHRS and YFSETQ. Unmatched junction bases numbered 9, after V lost 7 bases and J lost 7 bases. The CDR3 has 16 residues. The CDR3 region is CASRNPGLAGGNTQYF. For the CDR3, the DNA is TGCGCCAGCCGCAACCCGGGACTAGCGGGAGGGAATACGCAGTATTTT.

The gene calls are TRBV2 and TRBJ1-2; 8 positions match TRBD1. Looked up from germline, CDR1 is SNHLY and CDR2 is FYNNEI. Trimming removed 6 bases from V and 2 bases from J; junction bases left unmatched: 8. The CDR3 has 15 amino acids. The CDR3, as DNA: TGTGCCAGCAGAGCAGACAGGGGCTCGAACTATGGCTACACCTTC. Protein: CASRADRGSNYGYTF.

This chain uses TRBV5-8 with TRBJ2-7; D is unclear. V was shortened by 7 bases and J by 6 bases, with 20 bases between the two germline ends. Germline CDR1 and CDR2: SGHTS and YDEGEE. This CDR3 comprises 14 residues. CDR3 sequence: CASGKESWFLEQYF. The DNA of the CDR3 is TGTGCCAGCGGCAAAGAGTCCTGGTTCCTCGAGCAGTACTTC.

The V call is TRBV18, the J call TRBJ1-1; 9 nucleotides match TRBD1. V dropped 0 bases and J dropped 4; count of bases not matched to a gene: 3. Germline lookup yields CDR1 KGHSH and CDR2 LQKENI. The CDR3 runs 15 residues. The CDR3 coding sequence is TGTGCCAGCTCACCACCTGACAGGGGGACCACTGAAGCTTTCTTT. Protein: CASSPPDRGTTEAFF.

This clone has more than one count but fewer than ten. This CDR3 is CASSLGQSLNSGANVLTF. In DNA, the CDR3 is TGTGCCAGCAGCTTAGGACAGTCCCTTAACTCTGGGGCCAACGTCCTGACTTTC. The chain combines TRBV7-9 with TRBJ2-6, with TRBD1 as a possible D gene (5 bases). V was trimmed by 1 base and J by 0 bases, leaving 13 bases between them. Germline V lookup: CDR1 SEHNR, CDR2 FQNEAQ (reference sequence). The CDR3 length is 18 residues. The full variable domain, in which reference TRBV7-9 and TRBJ2-6 provide the parts outside the CDR3, is DTGVSQNPRHKITKRGQNVTFRCDPISEHNRLYWYRQTLGQGPEFLTYFQNEAQLEKSRLLSDRFSAERPKGSFSTLEIQRTEQGDSAMYLCASSLGQSLNSGANVLTFGAGSRLTVL.

This clone was detected only a few times. This chain links TRBV18 with TRBJ2-1, with 7 bases lining up with TRBD2. Germline assignment: CDR1 KGHSH and CDR2 LQKENI. Unmatched junction bases numbered 6, after V lost 3 bases and J lost 4 bases. This CDR3 has 15 amino acids. The CDR3 protein is CASSPNSGVYNEQFF. The CDR3 region has the DNA TGTGCCAGCTCACCGAACAGCGGGGTTTACAATGAGCAGTTCTTC.

The J gene is TRBJ1-5, the V gene TRBV6-6, with a possible D match to TRBD1 (5 bases). Per germline, CDR1 MNHNY and CDR2 SVGAGI (reference sequence). CDR3 length equals 16 residues. V lost 2 bases to trimming and J lost 4 bases, with 15 bases between them. CDR3 sequence (DNA): TGTGCCAGCAGTTACACGCCCGGGACGGGAAATCAGCCCCAGCATTTT. Amino acids: CASSYTPGTGNQPQHF.

J is TRBJ2-5 and V is TRBV5-1, with TRBD2 identical over 12 bases. V was pared by 4 bases and J by 0 bases, with 1 base of the junction left unmatched. The CDR3 is made up of 15 amino acids. CDR1 SGHRS and CDR2 YFSETQ come from the germline V gene. CDR3: CASSGTSGYQETQYF. CDR3 coding DNA: TGCGCCAGCAGCGGGACTAGCGGGTACCAAGAGACCCAGTACTTC.

The genes are TRBV19 and TRBJ2-2; D may correspond to TRBD1 or TRBD2 (5 bases each). The CDR3 consists of 13 residues. The ends were cut back, 3 bases at V and 8 bases at J, with 10 bases in the middle. Germline lookup yields CDR1 LNHDA and CDR2 SQIVND (reference sequence). DNA for the CDR3: TGTGCCAGTAGTATTTCGGGACGGGGGGAGCTGTTTTTT. It codes for CASSISGRGELFF.

The CDR3 sequence: CAIIGGWVYGYTF. In DNA form, the CDR3 reads TGTGCCATCATCGGGGGGTGGGTATATGGCTACACCTTC. The chain couples TRBV10-3 to TRBJ1-2, with D perhaps matching TRBD1 (5 bases). CDR1 is ENHRY and CDR2 is SYGVKD in the germline V gene. V shed 7 bases and J shed 5 bases, with 14 bases lying between them. The CDR3 runs to 13 residues.

The chain uses TRBV28 and TRBJ2-5, with TRBD1 as a possible D gene (6 bases). The J call may be wrong; the DNA end is better matched by TRBJ2-7. The CDR3 totals 16 residues. Germline CDR1 MDHEN, CDR2 SYDVKM. This CDR3 is CASSPTGTLSSYEQYF. The CDR3, as DNA: TGTGCCAGCAGTCCGACCGGGACATTGAGCTCCTACGAGCAGTACTTC.

The CDR3 protein is CASSWVPGTESPLHF. The CDR3 bases are TGTGCCAGCAGCTGGGTGCCGGGGACAGAATCACCCCTCCACTTT. The chain combines TRBV5-5 with TRBJ1-6, with 7 bases identical to TRBD1. The CDR3 totals 15 residues. Germline CDR1 reads SGHKS; CDR2 reads YYEKEE (reference sequence). The trim removed 3 bases at V and 10 bases at J, leaving 10 bases unmatched.

The chain has TRBV19 and TRBJ1-1; D is perhaps TRBD1 (5 bases). The V and J ends lost 10 bases and 3 bases respectively, with 18 bases between them. The CDR3 is made up of 14 amino acids. Germline-derived CDR1 and CDR2 are LNHDA and SQIVND (reference sequence). CDR3 sequence reads: CATQNQGVYTEAFF. CDR3 DNA sequence: TGTGCCACCCAGAACCAGGGAGTCTACACTGAAGCTTTCTTT.

The V call is TRBV6-1, the J call TRBJ1-2; 7 bases are shared with TRBD1. After removal of 8 bases from V and 4 bases from J, the junction contained 7 bases not matched to a gene. The CDR3 is made up of 13 amino acids. Germline-derived CDR1 and CDR2 are MNHNS and SASEGT. The CDR3 coding sequence is TGTGCCAGCGGGAGTACAGGGGTCTATGGCTACACCTTC. Its protein is CASGSTGVYGYTF.

In DNA, the CDR3 is TGTGCCAGCAGTGATGGCTTTTACGGGGAGCTGTTTTTT. Its protein is CASSDGFYGELFF. J is TRBJ2-2 and V is TRBV2; D is uncertain. V was cut by 3 bases and J by 7 bases, with 9 bases left in between. Germline assignment: CDR1 SNHLY and CDR2 FYNNEI. The CDR3 spans 13 residues.

This chain joins TRBV6-1 and TRBJ1-1; TRBD1 matches 7 bases. This CDR3 spans 14 amino acids. V lost 7 bases, J lost 4 bases, and 9 bases stayed unmatched. From germline, CDR1 is MNHNS and CDR2 SASEGT. CDR3 nucleotide sequence: TGTGCCAGCACAAAGACAGGGTTTGCCACTGAAGCTTTCTTT. The encoded protein is CASTKTGFATEAFF.

J is TRBJ2-2 and V is TRBV23-1, with no clear D. Being an ORF, TRBV23-1 has a function that is uncertain. The V and J ends lost 2 bases and 13 bases respectively, with 26 bases between them. The CDR3 length is 17 residues. Here the CDR3 reads CASSQPSGAKDAQRLFF. For the CDR3, the DNA is TGCGCCAGCAGTCAACCCTCAGGCGCAAAAGACGCTCAAAGGCTGTTTTTT.

This chain links TRBV18 with TRBJ1-2; 8 bases agree with TRBD1. Germline V lookup: CDR1 KGHSH, CDR2 LQKENI. The CDR3 is 15 amino acids. Germline trimming cut 3 bases from V and 8 bases from J; bases unmatched to any gene: 11. For the CDR3, the DNA is TGTGCCAGCTCACCCACGACAGGGGTCCAAGAGGGCTACACCTTC. Its protein product is CASSPTTGVQEGYTF. The full variable domain, with the rest looked up from reference TRBV18 and TRBJ1-2, is NAGVMQNPRHLVRRRGQEARLRCSPMKGHSHVYWYRQLPEEGLKFMVYLQKENIIDESGMPKERFSAEFPKEGPSILRIQQVVRGDSAAYFCASSPTTGVQEGYTFGSGTRLTVV.

The chain has TRBV10-3 and TRBJ2-7; tentatively, D is TRBD2 (5 bases). The CDR3 is made up of 17 amino acids. Germline CDR1 ENHRY, CDR2 SYGVKD. V lost 1 base, J lost 2 bases, and 18 bases lay in between. The CDR3 bases are TGTGCCATCAGTGAGTTGGGGAGACAAACCTCTACCTACGAGCAGTACTTC. Translation: CAISELGRQTSTYEQYF.

This clone has only a few counts. The chain joins TRBV27 to TRBJ1-1; the D is unclear. Germline CDR1 is MNHEY and CDR2 is SMNVEV (reference sequence). This CDR3 has 15 residues. Deletions cut 3 bases from V and 5 bases from J, with 16 bases between. CDR3 protein: CASSFENPGWTEAFF. The CDR3 DNA follows: TGTGCCAGCAGTTTCGAAAACCCCGGATGGACTGAAGCTTTCTTT.

The chain employs TRBV10-1 and TRBJ2-5; 7 nucleotides agree with TRBD1. J was trimmed by 3 bases and V by 0 bases; bases with no gene match: 4. The germline CDR1 and CDR2 sequences are WNHNN and SYGVQD (reference sequence). The CDR3 sequence is 15 residues long. The chain's CDR3 is CASSESQGWKETQYF. As DNA, the CDR3 is TGCGCCAGCAGTGAGTCACAGGGGTGGAAAGAGACCCAGTACTTC.

The rearrangement links TRBV11-3 to TRBJ2-1; no clear D gene. Germline CDR1 and CDR2: SGHNT and YENEEA. The ends were cut back, 3 bases at V and 5 bases at J, with 5 bases in the middle. The CDR3 contains 12 residues. The CDR3 DNA sequence: TGTGCCAGCAGCTTGACCGACAATGAGCAGTTCTTC. Translating it yields CASSLTDNEQFF.

The V call is TRBV11-3, the J call TRBJ1-2, with D maybe TRBD1 (6 bases). V gave up 4 bases and J gave up 6 bases, with 24 bases separating them. This CDR3 has 17 amino acids. Germline lookup yields CDR1 SGHNT and CDR2 YENEEA. The CDR3 coding sequence is TGTGCCAGCAGCTCGTTATCAGGGGAACAGGGCCTTCATGGCTACACCTTC. It specifies CASSSLSGEQGLHGYTF.

This clone is categorized as medium-sized. V gene TRBV19 combines with J gene TRBJ1-5, with TRBD1 identical over 7 bases. The CDR3 has 15 amino acids. V gave up 4 bases and J gave up 4 bases; unmatched junction bases: 7. Germline V lookup: CDR1 LNHDA, CDR2 SQIVND (reference sequence). The CDR3 DNA is TGTGCCAGTAGTAAAGAGACAGGGCGTAATCAGCCCCAGCATTTT. This gives the protein CASSKETGRNQPQHF. The whole variable domain, filled in from reference TRBV19 and TRBJ1-5, reads DGGITQSPKYLFRKEGQNVTLSCEQNLNHDAMYWYRQDPGQGLRLIYYSQIVNDFQKGDIAEGYSVSREKKESFPLTVTSAQKNPTAFYLCASSKETGRNQPQHFGDGTRLSIL.